This is a list of T cell receptor beta chains from one sample in a study of lymphopenia after photon versus proton radiotherapy. TCRdb's table, derived via immunoSEQ multiplex PCR, lists solely in-frame clones and lacks some. The sample records tens of thousands of clones, about nine tenths being singletons. Sequenced here: peripheral blood, sampled from a patient treated with photon-based radiotherapy. The receptors come from a woman aged 45 to 65 with cholangiocarcinoma. Both conserved end residues are part of each CDR3. A D gene is named only where the DNA matches it firmly. The listing skips clone size in some rows; elsewhere it reads once, few, many or a size class.

V: TRBV29-1; D: TRBD1; size: NA; J: TRBJ2-7; CDR3: CSAPPAGQVAEQYF; DNA: TGCAGCGCCCCCCCCGCGGGACAGGTCGCCGAGCAGTACTTC
V: TRBV5-1; D: NA; size: NA; J: TRBJ2-2; CDR3: CASSVAGGRNTGELFF; DNA: TGCGCCAGCAGCGTAGCCGGGGGGCGAAACACCGGGGAGCTGTTTTTT
V: TRBV13; D: NA; size: NA; J: TRBJ1-2; CDR3: CASSLEGAGMDGYTF; DNA: TGTGCCAGCAGCTTAGAAGGGGCAGGGATGGATGGCTACACCTTC
V: TRBV7-2; D: NA; size: NA; J: TRBJ2-1; CDR3: CASSFRGGYNEQFF; DNA: TGTGCCAGCAGCTTTAGGGGGGGATACAATGAGCAGTTCTTC
V: TRBV4-1; D: NA; size: NA; J: TRBJ1-5; CDR3: CASSQDGGWGNQPQHF; DNA: TGCGCCAGCAGCCAAGACGGAGGGTGGGGCAATCAGCCCCAGCATTTT
V: TRBV7-8; D: TRBD2; size: NA; J: TRBJ2-3; CDR3: CASSLGVTSGGQGDTQYF; DNA: TGTGCCAGCAGCTTAGGAGTGACTAGCGGGGGGCAAGGAGATACGCAGTATTTT
V: TRBV5-1; D: NA; size: NA; J: TRBJ2-3; CDR3: CASSLRGSTSTDTQYF; DNA: TGCGCCAGCAGCTTGAGGGGCTCTACTTCTACAGATACGCAGTATTTT
V: TRBV28; D: NA; size: NA; J: TRBJ2-2; CDR3: CATRARIRTGELFF; DNA: TGTGCCACTCGGGCTAGGATTCGTACCGGGGAGCTGTTTTTT
V: TRBV7-2; D: TRBD2; size: NA; J: TRBJ2-1; CDR3: CASSFLAGANNEQFF; DNA: TGTGCCAGCAGCTTCTTAGCGGGGGCTAACAATGAGCAGTTCTTC
V: TRBV9; D: NA; size: NA; J: TRBJ2-5; CDR3: CASSSGQFKETQYF; DNA: TGTGCCAGCAGCTCCGGACAGTTTAAAGAGACCCAGTACTTC
V: TRBV5-1; D: NA; size: once; J: TRBJ1-1; CDR3: CASSLTGTNTEAFF; DNA: TGCGCCAGCAGCTTAACAGGGACGAACACTGAAGCTTTCTTT
V: TRBV27; D: NA; size: NA; J: TRBJ2-7; CDR3: CASSLRDTQYF; DNA: TGTGCCAGCAGTTTAAGGGACACGCAGTACTTC
V: TRBV5-1; D: NA; size: NA; J: TRBJ1-2; CDR3: CASSPRGDFYGYTF; DNA: TGCGCCAGCAGCCCGAGAGGAGATTTTTATGGCTACACCTTC
V: TRBV29-1; D: NA; size: few; J: TRBJ2-6; CDR3: CSVEGAGAGANVLTF; DNA: TGCAGCGTTGAGGGGGCGGGCGCTGGGGCCAACGTCCTGACTTTC
V: TRBV19; D: NA; size: NA; J: TRBJ1-4; CDR3: CASSPQGSGNEKLFF; DNA: TGTGCCAGTAGTCCGCAGGGAAGCGGTAATGAAAAACTGTTTTTT
V: TRBV4-3; D: NA; size: NA; J: TRBJ2-5; CDR3: CASSPSGSYLETQYF; DNA: TGCGCCAGCAGCCCTTCCGGGAGTTACCTGGAGACCCAGTACTTC
V: TRBV6-6; D: NA; size: NA; J: TRBJ2-5; CDR3: CASNPGNLQETQYF; DNA: TGTGCCAGCAACCCCGGGAACTTACAAGAGACCCAGTACTTC
V: TRBV29-1; D: NA; size: NA; J: TRBJ2-7; CDR3: CSVETINEQYF; DNA: TGCAGCGTTGAGACGATAAACGAGCAGTACTTC
V: TRBV14; D: NA; size: NA; J: TRBJ1-2; CDR3: CASSQGLGGRYGYTF; DNA: TGTGCCAGCAGCCAAGGGCTCGGGGGGCGTTATGGCTACACCTTC
V: TRBV7-9; D: TRBD1; size: NA; J: TRBJ1-6; CDR3: CASSSSLQGPGSPLHF; DNA: TGTGCCAGCAGCTCGTCACTACAGGGGCCGGGTTCACCCCTCCACTTT
V: TRBV9; D: NA; size: NA; J: TRBJ1-4; CDR3: CASSAPLGGNEKLFF; DNA: TGTGCCAGCAGCGCCCCCCTGGGGGGTAATGAAAAACTGTTTTTT
V: TRBV11-2; D: NA; size: NA; J: TRBJ2-7; CDR3: CASSLAFGEQYF; DNA: TGTGCCAGCAGCTTGGCGTTTGGCGAGCAGTACTTC
V: TRBV7-6; D: NA; size: NA; J: TRBJ2-3; CDR3: CASSLGTPGWGDTQYF; DNA: TGTGCCAGCAGCTTAGGGACTCCCGGTTGGGGAGATACGCAGTATTTT